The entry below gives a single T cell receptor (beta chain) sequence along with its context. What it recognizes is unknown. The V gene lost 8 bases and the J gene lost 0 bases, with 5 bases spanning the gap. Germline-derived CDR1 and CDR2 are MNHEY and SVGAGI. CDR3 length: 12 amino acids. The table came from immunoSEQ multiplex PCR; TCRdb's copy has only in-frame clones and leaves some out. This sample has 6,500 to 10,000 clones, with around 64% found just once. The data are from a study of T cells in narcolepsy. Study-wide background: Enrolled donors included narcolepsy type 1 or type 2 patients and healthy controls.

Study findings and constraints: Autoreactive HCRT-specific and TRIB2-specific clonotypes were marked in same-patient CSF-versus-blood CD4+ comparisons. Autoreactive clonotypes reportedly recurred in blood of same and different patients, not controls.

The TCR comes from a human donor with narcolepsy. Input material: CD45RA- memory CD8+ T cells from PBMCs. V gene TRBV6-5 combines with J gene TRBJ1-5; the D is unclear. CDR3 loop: CASVGSNQPQHF. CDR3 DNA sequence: TGTGCCAGCGTGGGTAGCAATCAGCCCCAGCATTTT.